The source of this T cell receptor beta chain is a study of T cell responses to AZD1222 COVID-19 vaccine. Germline V lookup: CDR1 SGHDT, CDR2 YYEEEE. The CDR3 has 13 residues. V lost 4 bases and J lost 5, with 10 bases in between. Assay used: immunoSEQ multiplex PCR; TCRdb lists only in-frame clones, some missing. The data hold around 120,000 clones, with roughly nine tenths observed a single time. The receptor was isolated from an adult in good health. The chain carries TRBV5-6 and TRBJ2-1; tentatively, D is TRBD1 (5 bases). The sample here was peripheral blood, taken on day 0 of AZD1222 vaccination. The CDR3 reads CASSGAANNEQFF. The CDR3 DNA is TGTGCCAGCAGCGGGGCAGCCAACAATGAGCAGTTCTTC.